This T cell receptor beta chain was sequenced during a study of blood T cell repertoires in COVID-19. Germline V lookup: CDR1 KGHSH, CDR2 LQKENI. The CDR3 extends over 15 amino acids. V lost 4 bases, J lost 5 bases, and 6 bases stayed unmatched. The table came from immunoSEQ multiplex PCR; TCRdb's copy has only in-frame clones and leaves some out. This sample has 54,000 or so clones; over 65% occur once, and the top ten carry under 14%. V and J are TRBV18 and TRBJ1-4, with TRBD1 identical over 8 bases. This TCR was sampled from a man older than 75 with COVID-19, enrolled during active disease. The sequenced material came from peripheral blood. This CDR3 reads CASSHRDRRNEKLFF. In DNA form, the CDR3 reads TGTGCCAGCTCACACAGGGACAGGAGGAATGAAAAACTGTTTTTT.